This TCR beta chain was recorded in a study of long-term antiretroviral therapy in people with HIV. Findings and limits, study-wide: Versus controls, repertoires in people with HIV had narrower CDR3 length ranges. Blood dating 2004 to 2017 may reflect older ART regimens.

The libraries were made with immunoSEQ v3.0 at survey level. The method was immunoSEQ multiplex PCR; TCRdb's version includes in-frame clones alone and lacks a portion of them. This sample has 25,000 to 35,000 clones, with 78% found just once. With regard to this clone: Its antigen is unknown.

Germline assignment: CDR1 SGHTA and CDR2 FQGNSA. CDR3 length: 16 residues. V shed 5 bases, J shed 7 bases, and the junction held 15 bases outside the gene matches. Source: unsorted PBMCs, taken 1.5 years before starting antiretroviral therapy. The receptor comes from a man between 18 and 29 years old with HIV. V and J are TRBV7-2 and TRBJ2-7; 9 bases are shared with TRBD1. In DNA, the CDR3 is TGTGCCAGCAGCCACGAGGGGACAGGGTCTCCTCGGGAGCAGTACTTC. Its protein is CASSHEGTGSPREQYF. Based on the CDR3 plus reference TRBV7-2 and TRBJ2-7, the full variable domain is GAGVSQSPSNKVTEKGKDVELRCDPISGHTALYWYRQSLGQGLEFLIYFQGNSAPDKSGLPSDRFSAERTGGSVSTLTIQRTQQEDSAVYLCASSHEGTGSPREQYFGPGTRLTVT.